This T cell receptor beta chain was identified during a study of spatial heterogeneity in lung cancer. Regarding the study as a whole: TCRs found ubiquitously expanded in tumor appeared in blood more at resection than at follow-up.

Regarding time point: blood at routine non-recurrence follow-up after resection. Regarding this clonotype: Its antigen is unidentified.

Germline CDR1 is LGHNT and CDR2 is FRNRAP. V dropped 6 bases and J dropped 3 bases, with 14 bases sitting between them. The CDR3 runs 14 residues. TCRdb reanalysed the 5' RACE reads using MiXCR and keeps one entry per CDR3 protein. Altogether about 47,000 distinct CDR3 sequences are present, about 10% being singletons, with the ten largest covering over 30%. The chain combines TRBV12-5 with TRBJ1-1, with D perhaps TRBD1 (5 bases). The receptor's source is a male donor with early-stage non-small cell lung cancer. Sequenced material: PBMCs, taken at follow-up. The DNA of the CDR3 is TGTGCTAGTGGACACTCTGACAGATACACTGAAGCTTTCTTT. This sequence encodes CASGHSDRYTEAFF.